This TCR beta chain was identified in a study of shared clonotypes between healthy human individuals. The CDR3 has 14 amino acids. Trimming removed 7 bases from V and 5 bases from J; junction bases left unmatched: 11. Germline assignment: CDR1 MNHNS and CDR2 SASEGT. In the original processing: Because ImmunoSEQ provided only junction sequences with no quality scores, the filtering differed. Here immunoSEQ multiplex PCR was the method, and the copy in TCRdb shows in-frame clones only, minus some. V, J and clone size reflect that table, while D and trimming were determined from the DNA. In the table there are about 2.2 million clones, approximately 94% of which are singletons. CD8 cells regarded as naive lacked CD45RO, were positively chosen for CCR7, and omitted terminally differentiated effector memory CD45RA+ cells.

Input material: naive CD8+ T cells from PBMCs. This clonotype was sampled from a man aged 18 to 30 in good health. Some clones in this sample may be carry-over from other donors' samples. This chain joins TRBV6-1 and TRBJ2-7; 7 nucleotides line up with TRBD2. CDR3 DNA sequence: TGTGCCAGCACCCGGGGGGAGGCAGATCACGAGCAGTACTTC. Translated: CASTRGEADHEQYF.